The clone carrying this T cell receptor (beta chain) was seen a handful of times. What it recognizes is unknown. This CDR3 spans 14 amino acids. CDR1 and CDR2 (germline): SGDLS, YYNGEE. Between the trimmed V and J ends, which lost 6 bases and 2 bases, there was a span of 12 bases. This specimen belongs to a study of CD8 T cells in ankylosing spondylitis. General study results and limits: For ankylosing spondylitis blood, a TCR beta motif of 7 or 8 highly homologous variants appeared characteristic.

TCRdb itself ran the 5' RACE reads through MiXCR, one entry per CDR3 protein. The data hold a few hundred thousand distinct CDR3 sequences, with approximately 22% observed a single time. V and J are TRBV9 and TRBJ2-1; D might be TRBD2 (6 bases). The clonotype comes from a male donor with ankylosing spondylitis or in good health (not recorded which). The sample comprised blood, either unsorted or a sorted T cell fraction (not recorded which). CDR3 region: CASNGGDPYNEQFF. Here the CDR3 DNA reads TGTGCCAGCAACGGGGGTGATCCCTACAATGAGCAGTTCTTC.